The sequence of this T cell receptor (beta chain) was determined in a study of blood T cell repertoires in COVID-19. Overall study context: Researchers got acute and convalescent COVID-19 samples from the United States, Italy and Spain. PBMCs, B-cell-depleted T cells, or T cells were the source of the cDNA or gDNA that made up the material.

As originally analysed: Reference gene primer amplification gave estimated nucleated cell counts. Generated by immunoSEQ multiplex PCR, the TCRdb table keeps only in-frame clones and is missing some. The DNA gave D and trimming, while V, J and clone size come from that table. The repertoire holds some 150,000 clones, roughly 86% seen once, with roughly a tenth in the top ten. Trimming shortened V by 6 bases and J by 4 bases, and 13 bases separated the two germline ends. The CDR3 loop spans 15 amino acids. Germline-derived CDR1 and CDR2 are LNHDA and SQIVND (reference sequence). V and J are TRBV19 and TRBJ2-6; weak D call: TRBD1 (5 bases). Sequenced: peripheral blood. The sequence derives from a man in his fifties or sixties with active or convalescent COVID-19. DNA for the CDR3: TGTGCCAGTAGCCCTAGGGGTGCAGGGGCCAACGTCCTGACTTTC. Its protein product is CASSPRGAGANVLTF.